Detailed here is one T cell receptor (beta chain). Its target is not known. The record originates from a study of vaccination and CD4 T cells after COVID-19. Background on the study: Post-vaccine sampling followed dose two by a median roughly 65 days (range 14 to 241).

Time point denoted: late sampling 161 to 241 days after vaccination in three convalescent patients. As to treatment: roughly nine-day PBMC culture with coronavirus spike peptide pools or control peptides (ViraFEST assay). Sequenced with the Oncomine TCR Beta short-read assay was DNA taken from cultured CD4+ T cells. TCRdb independently ran MiXCR on the PCR reads; one entry per CDR3 protein. The sample records 15,000 to 20,000 distinct CDR3 sequences, 44% being singletons. Germline-derived CDR1 and CDR2 are MNHEY and SVGEGT. The CDR3 extends over 13 amino acids. Trimming removed 5 bases at V and 6 bases at J, with 14 bases between.

The receptor's source is a human donor who had recovered from COVID-19. J is TRBJ2-7 and V is TRBV6-2 or TRBV6-3; TRBD1 might be the D (7 bases). This material consisted of CD4+ T cells from blood, cultured in vitro, taken about 7 months after SARS-CoV-2 vaccination. Here the CDR3 DNA reads TGTGCCAGCAGTAACATTCAGGGGGGCGAGCAGTACTTC. It encodes CASSNIQGGEQYF.